Below are 21 T cell receptor beta chains sequenced from a single sample in a study of STAT5B mutations in CD4+ large granular lymphocyte leukemia. Profiled with immunoSEQ multiplex PCR; TCRdb holds only in-frame clones, not every one. The sample carries approximately 31,000 clones, roughly 70% recorded once. Material: CD4+ T cells from blood buffy coats. The receptors were gathered from a human donor in good health.

The chain is built from TRBV28 and TRBJ1-2; possible D gene TRBD1, 5 bases. V dropped 4 bases and J dropped 4 bases, with 22 bases sitting between them. This CDR3 comprises 17 residues. CDR1 is MDHEN, CDR2 SYDVKM, per germline. The CDR3 protein is CASSSPRGRELSYGYTF. The CDR3 DNA is TGTGCCAGCAGTTCCCCCCGGGGCAGGGAATTAAGCTATGGCTACACCTTC.

V and J are TRBV7-2 and TRBJ2-2; 8 bases line up with TRBD2. The CDR3 loop spans 15 amino acids. The germline CDR1 and CDR2 sequences are SGHTA and FQGNSA. V dropped 2 bases and J dropped 1; count of bases not matched to a gene: 0. In nucleotides, the CDR3 is TGTGCCAGCAGCTTAACTAGCGGGAACACCGGGGAGCTGTTTTTT. This gives the protein CASSLTSGNTGELFF.

The J gene is TRBJ2-7, the V gene TRBV28; 8 bases agree with TRBD1. Trimming cost V 6 bases and J 7 bases; bases outside gene matches: 8. The CDR3 spans 13 residues. The V gene's germline CDR1 is MDHEN and CDR2 SYDVKM. The CDR3 loop reads CASRPRGLGEQYV. The CDR3 nucleotides are TGTGCCAGCAGGCCCAGGGGGCTGGGGGAGCAGTACGTC.

The V call is TRBV6-5, the J call TRBJ1-2, with TRBD1 matching over 9 bases. The CDR3 is made up of 14 amino acids. V dropped 5 bases and J dropped 8; count of bases not matched to a gene: 9. CDR1 is MNHEY and CDR2 is SVGAGI in the germline V gene. The CDR3 bases are TGTGCCAGCAGTACGAAAACAGGGGGCGGAGGCTACACCTTC. This codes for CASSTKTGGGGYTF.

The V gene is TRBV10-1, the J gene TRBJ2-3; D is undetermined. This CDR3 is built from 13 residues. CDR1 and CDR2 (germline): WNHNN, SYGVQD (reference sequence). V was cut by 2 bases and J by 0 bases, with 3 bases left in between. CDR3 bases: TGCGCCAGCAGTGAGCCTAGCACAGATACGCAGTATTTT. Amino acids: CASSEPSTDTQYF.

The chain uses TRBV5-6 and TRBJ2-5; D possibly matches TRBD1 or TRBD2 (5 bases each). The CDR3 is made up of 16 amino acids. Germline CDR1 SGHDT, CDR2 YYEEEE. V was cut by 2 bases and J by 0 bases, with 14 bases left in between. The CDR3 bases are TGTGCCAGCAGCTTATCCGGGACGGCGTACCAAGAGACCCAGTACTTC. This gives the protein CASSLSGTAYQETQYF. The full variable domain, in which reference TRBV5-6 and TRBJ2-5 provide the parts outside the CDR3, is DAGVTQSPTHLIKTRGQQVTLRCSPKSGHDTVSWYQQALGQGPQFIFQYYEEEERQRGNFPDRFSGHQFPNYSSELNVNALLLGDSALYLCASSLSGTAYQETQYFGPGTRLLVL.

V is TRBV29-1 and J is TRBJ1-2; 7 bases match TRBD1. Germline trimming cut 7 bases from V and 3 bases from J; bases unmatched to any gene: 11. The CDR3 sequence is 14 residues long. Per germline, CDR1 SQVTM and CDR2 ANQGSEA. CDR3 in amino acids: CSGRTTGNYYGYTF. In DNA form, the CDR3 reads TGCAGCGGTAGAACGACAGGGAATTACTATGGCTACACCTTC.

The chain has TRBV5-1 and TRBJ2-1, with 13 bases matching TRBD2. J lost 4 bases, V lost 4 bases, and 8 bases had no gene match. CDR1 and CDR2 (germline): SGHRS, YFSETQ. The CDR3 length is 17 residues. The CDR3 bases are TGCGCCAGCAGCGCGACTAGCGGGAGGTGGGGTTACAATGAGCAGTTCTTC. It translates to CASSATSGRWGYNEQFF.

The chain employs TRBV6-1 and TRBJ2-5; unclear D gene. The CDR3 loop spans 12 amino acids. In germline, CDR1 is MNHNS, CDR2 SASEGT. V lost 4 bases and J lost 5, with 8 bases in between. The CDR3 nucleotides are TGTGCCAGCAGTGTGGCTAGGGAGACCCAGTACTTC. This codes for CASSVARETQYF.

The chain couples TRBV2 to TRBJ1-4; D gene uncertain. The CDR3 has 15 residues. The germline V gene has CDR1 SNHLY and CDR2 FYNNEI. With 4 bases removed from V and 0 bases from J, the gap between germline ends came to 9 bases. In DNA form, the CDR3 reads TGTGCCAGCAGTGCGTCAAGTGCAACTAATGAAAAACTGTTTTTT. Protein sequence: CASSASSATNEKLFF.

The chain employs TRBV6-1 and TRBJ2-1; 7 nucleotides line up with TRBD2. Germline loops: CDR1 MNHNS, CDR2 SASEGT. The CDR3 sequence is 15 residues long. Unmatched junction bases numbered 5, after V lost 6 bases and J lost 0 bases. For the CDR3, the DNA is TGTGCCAGCAGGACCGGGGGGAGCTCCTACAATGAGCAGTTCTTC. Protein sequence: CASRTGGSSYNEQFF.

The V gene is TRBV19, the J gene TRBJ2-2, with TRBD1 matching 8 bases. CDR1 and CDR2 (germline): LNHDA, SQIVND (reference sequence). The V and J ends lost 7 bases and 5 bases, in that order; junction bases with no gene match: 9. The CDR3 runs 15 residues. CDR3 DNA: TGTGCCAGTACTCCGGACAGGGTAGGGACCGGGGAGCTGTTTTTT. Protein sequence: CASTPDRVGTGELFF.

The rearrangement uses TRBV2 and TRBJ1-2; D perhaps matches TRBD1 (5 bases). CDR3 size: 14 residues. Germline assignment: CDR1 SNHLY and CDR2 FYNNEI. Trimming pared 4 bases from V and 4 bases from J, leaving 13 bases between. The CDR3 sequence is CASSGLRVSYGYTF. The CDR3 coding sequence is TGTGCCAGCAGTGGCCTCAGGGTTAGCTATGGCTACACCTTC.

The sample holds one count of this clone. The J gene is TRBJ2-2, the V gene TRBV6-6; D remains ambiguous. Trimming removed 7 bases from V and 0 bases from J, with 9 bases in between. There are 14 residues in the CDR3. CDR1 and CDR2 (germline): MNHNY, SVGAGI (reference sequence). The chain's CDR3 is CASIRAPNTGELFF. Written as DNA, the CDR3 is TGTGCCAGCATTAGAGCCCCGAACACCGGGGAGCTGTTTTTT.

The rearrangement joins TRBV5-1 to TRBJ1-2; possible D gene TRBD1, 5 bases. Germline CDR1 SGHRS, CDR2 YFSETQ. This CDR3 contains 14 residues. The V gene lost 0 bases and the J gene lost 4 bases, with 10 bases spanning the gap. The CDR3 DNA reads TGCGCCAGCAGCTTGGTGCAGGGTTCCTATGGCTACACCTTC. This encodes CASSLVQGSYGYTF.

The rearrangement links TRBV9 to TRBJ1-1, with D unresolved. CDR1 and CDR2 (germline): SGDLS, YYNGEE. The CDR3 loop spans 13 amino acids. Trimming cost V 2 bases and J 1 base, with 6 bases left between them. CDR3 protein: CASSVEENTEAFF. The CDR3 DNA reads TGTGCCAGCAGCGTGGAGGAGAACACTGAAGCTTTCTTT.

The V and J genes are TRBV6-1 and TRBJ2-5, with 9 bases identical to TRBD2. The CDR3 is made up of 16 amino acids. The V gene end was trimmed by 1 base and the J gene end by 5 bases; junction bases not matched to a gene: 8. From germline, CDR1 is MNHNS and CDR2 SASEGT. Written as DNA, the CDR3 is TGTGCCAGCAGTGAAGGTAGCGGGAGCAAGTGGGAGACCCAGTACTTC. It codes for CASSEGSGSKWETQYF.

The chain links TRBV5-4 to TRBJ2-2; 9 bases align to TRBD1. Looked up from germline, CDR1 is SGHNT and CDR2 is YYREEE (reference sequence). The CDR3 consists of 17 residues. The junction had 12 bases not matched to a gene; V was cut back by 3 bases and J by 6 bases. The CDR3 DNA reads TGTGCCAGCAGCTGGAGACCGGGACAGGGACCCCCCGGGGAGCTGTTTTTT. Amino acid sequence: CASSWRPGQGPPGELFF.

In DNA form, the CDR3 reads TGTGCCAGCAGACCGGGACAGACGACGAGAGAGACCCAGTACTTC. Translating gives CASRPGQTTRETQYF. The rearrangement links TRBV6-5 to TRBJ2-5; 7 bases fit TRBD1. The germline gives CDR1 MNHEY, CDR2 SVGAGI. The J segment lost 4 bases and the V segment lost 6 bases, leaving 11 bases of the junction unmatched. The CDR3 totals 15 residues.

The chain is built from TRBV11-1 and TRBJ2-2; 10 bases are a match to TRBD1. The V segment lost 3 bases and the J segment 2 bases; nucleotides outside the gene matches: 6. CDR1 is SGHAT and CDR2 is FQDESV in the germline V gene (reference sequence). This CDR3 contains 17 residues. CDR3 sequence: CASSFPRTGGNTGELFF. CDR3 nucleotides: TGTGCCAGCAGCTTCCCGAGGACAGGGGGAAACACCGGGGAGCTGTTTTTT.

V gene TRBV7-6 combines with J gene TRBJ2-5; D not resolved. The CDR3 has 13 residues. The V and J ends lost 5 bases and 5 bases respectively, with 12 bases between them. In germline, CDR1 is SGHVS, CDR2 FNYEAQ. CDR3 DNA sequence: TGTGCCAGCAGCACCCGGCTCCAGGAGACCCAGTACTTC. Its protein product is CASSTRLQETQYF.